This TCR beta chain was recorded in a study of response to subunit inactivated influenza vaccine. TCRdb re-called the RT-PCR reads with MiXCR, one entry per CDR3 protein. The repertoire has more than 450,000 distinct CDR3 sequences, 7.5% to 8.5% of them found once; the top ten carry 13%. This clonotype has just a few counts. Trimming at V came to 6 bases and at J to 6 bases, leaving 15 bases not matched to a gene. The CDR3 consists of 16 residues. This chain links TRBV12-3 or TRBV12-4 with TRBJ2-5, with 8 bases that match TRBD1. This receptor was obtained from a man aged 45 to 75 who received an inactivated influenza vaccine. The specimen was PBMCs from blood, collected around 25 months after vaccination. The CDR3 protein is CASSATRDRNVQTQYF. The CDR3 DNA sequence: TGTGCCAGCAGCGCCACCCGGGACAGGAATGTACAGACCCAGTACTTC.